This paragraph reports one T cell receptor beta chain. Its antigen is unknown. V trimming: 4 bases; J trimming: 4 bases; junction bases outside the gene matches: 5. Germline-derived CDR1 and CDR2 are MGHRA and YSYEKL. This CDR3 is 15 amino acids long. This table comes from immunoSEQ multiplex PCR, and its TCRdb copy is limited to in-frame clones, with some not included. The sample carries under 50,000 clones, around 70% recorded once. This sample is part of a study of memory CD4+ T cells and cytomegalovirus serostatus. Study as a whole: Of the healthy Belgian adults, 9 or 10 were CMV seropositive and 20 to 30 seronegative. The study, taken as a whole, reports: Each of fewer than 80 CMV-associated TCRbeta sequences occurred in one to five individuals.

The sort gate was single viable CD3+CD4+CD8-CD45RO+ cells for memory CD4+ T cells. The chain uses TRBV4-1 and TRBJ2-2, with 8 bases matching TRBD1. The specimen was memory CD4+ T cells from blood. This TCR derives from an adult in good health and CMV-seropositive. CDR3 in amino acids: CASSRGQGFTGELFF. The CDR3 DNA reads TGCGCCAGCAGCCGAGGACAGGGATTCACCGGGGAGCTGTTTTTT.